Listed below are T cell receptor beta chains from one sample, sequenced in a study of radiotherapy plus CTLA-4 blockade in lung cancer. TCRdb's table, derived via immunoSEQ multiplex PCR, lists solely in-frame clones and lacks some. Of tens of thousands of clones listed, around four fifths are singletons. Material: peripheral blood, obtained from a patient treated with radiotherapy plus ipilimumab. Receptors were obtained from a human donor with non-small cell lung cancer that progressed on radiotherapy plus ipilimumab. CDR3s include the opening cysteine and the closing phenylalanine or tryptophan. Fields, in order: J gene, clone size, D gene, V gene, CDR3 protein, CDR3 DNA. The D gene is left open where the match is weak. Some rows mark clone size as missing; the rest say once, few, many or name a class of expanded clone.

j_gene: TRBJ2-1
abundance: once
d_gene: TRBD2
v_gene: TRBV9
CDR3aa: CASSVTSGGNEQFF
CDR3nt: TGTGCCAGCAGCGTGACTAGCGGGGGCAATGAGCAGTTCTTC

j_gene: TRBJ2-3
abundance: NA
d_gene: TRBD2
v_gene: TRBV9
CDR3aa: CASSLGFSGGGRDTQYF
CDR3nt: TGTGCCAGCAGCCTGGGCTTCTCCGGGGGGGGCAGAGATACGCAGTATTTT

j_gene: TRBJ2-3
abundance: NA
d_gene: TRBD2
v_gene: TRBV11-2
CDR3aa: CASTYPRTGGSDTQYF
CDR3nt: TGTGCCAGCACCTACCCTAGGACGGGAGGGTCGGATACGCAGTATTTT

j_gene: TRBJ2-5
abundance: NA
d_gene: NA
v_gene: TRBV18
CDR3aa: CASSAEIQETQYF
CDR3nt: TGTGCCAGCTCAGCGGAAATACAAGAGACCCAGTACTTC

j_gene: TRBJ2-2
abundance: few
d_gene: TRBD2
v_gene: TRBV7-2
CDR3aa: CASSPHPRGARNTGELFF
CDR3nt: TGTGCCAGCAGCCCTCATCCGCGGGGGGCGCGGAACACCGGGGAGCTGTTTTTT

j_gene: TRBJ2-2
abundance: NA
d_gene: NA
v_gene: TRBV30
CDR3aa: CAWSVRDTGELFF
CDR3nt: TGTGCCTGGAGTGTCCGGGACACCGGGGAGCTGTTTTTT

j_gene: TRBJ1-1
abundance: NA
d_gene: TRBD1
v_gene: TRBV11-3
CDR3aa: CASSLVVGTGVGKAFF
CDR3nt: TGTGCCAGCAGCTTAGTCGTCGGGACAGGGGTTGGGAAAGCTTTCTTT

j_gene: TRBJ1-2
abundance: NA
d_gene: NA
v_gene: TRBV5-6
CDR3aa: CASSLASGWNYGYTF
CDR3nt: TGTGCCAGCAGCTTGGCGTCAGGGTGGAACTATGGCTACACCTTC

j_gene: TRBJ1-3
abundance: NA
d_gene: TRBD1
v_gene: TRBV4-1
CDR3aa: CASSQDTGGASGNTIYF
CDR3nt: TGCGCCAGCAGCCAAGACACAGGGGGCGCGTCTGGAAACACCATATATTTT

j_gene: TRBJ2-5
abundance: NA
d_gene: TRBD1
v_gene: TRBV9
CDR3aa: CASSSTGKWETQYF
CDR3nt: TGTGCCAGCAGCTCGACAGGGAAGTGGGAGACCCAGTACTTC

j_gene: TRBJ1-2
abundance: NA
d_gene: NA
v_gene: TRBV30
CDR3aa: CAWRTTGEGGYTF
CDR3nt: TGTGCCTGGAGGACGACCGGGGAGGGGGGCTACACCTTC

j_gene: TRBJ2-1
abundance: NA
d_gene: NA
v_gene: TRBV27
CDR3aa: CASSLPGGEQFF
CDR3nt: TGTGCCAGCAGTCTCCCCGGGGGTGAGCAGTTCTTC

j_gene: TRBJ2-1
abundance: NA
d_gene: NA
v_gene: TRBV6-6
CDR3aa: CASTLGENEQFF
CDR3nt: TGTGCCAGCACCTTGGGCGAGAATGAGCAGTTCTTC

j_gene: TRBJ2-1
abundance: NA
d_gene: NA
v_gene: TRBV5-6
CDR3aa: CASSLPQPSEQFF
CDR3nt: TGTGCCAGCAGCTTGCCCCAGCCCAGTGAGCAGTTCTTC

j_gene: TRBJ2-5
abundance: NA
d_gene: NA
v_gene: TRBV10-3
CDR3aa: CAISESGGQQETQYF
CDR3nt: TGTGCCATCAGTGAGTCCGGGGGGCAGCAAGAGACCCAGTACTTC

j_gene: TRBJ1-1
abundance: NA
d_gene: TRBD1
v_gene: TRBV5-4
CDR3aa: CASSLTGGNTEAFF
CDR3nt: TGTGCCAGCAGCTTGACAGGGGGGAACACTGAAGCTTTCTTT

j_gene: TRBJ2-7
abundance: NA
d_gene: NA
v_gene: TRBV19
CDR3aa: CASSIDRAGTSEQYF
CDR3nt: TGTGCCAGTAGTATAGATCGGGCAGGTACTAGTGAGCAGTACTTC

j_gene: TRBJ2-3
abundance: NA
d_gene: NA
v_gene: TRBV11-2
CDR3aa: CASKSGSTDTQYF
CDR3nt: TGTGCCAGCAAGTCGGGGAGCACAGATACGCAGTATTTT

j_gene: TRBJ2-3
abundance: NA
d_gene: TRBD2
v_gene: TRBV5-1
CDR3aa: CASSALGTSGGADTQYF
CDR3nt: TGCGCCAGCAGCGCCTTAGGGACTAGCGGGGGGGCAGATACGCAGTATTTT

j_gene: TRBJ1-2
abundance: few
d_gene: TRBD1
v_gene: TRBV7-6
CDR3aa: CASSLRAGGDYGYTF
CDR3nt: TGTGCCAGCAGCTTGAGGGCAGGGGGGGACTATGGCTACACCTTC

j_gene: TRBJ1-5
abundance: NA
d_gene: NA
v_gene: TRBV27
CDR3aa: CASSLTPGQPQHF
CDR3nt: TGTGCCAGCAGTTTAACACCGGGTCAGCCCCAGCATTTT

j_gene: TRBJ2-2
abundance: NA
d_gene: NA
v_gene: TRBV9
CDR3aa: CASNRFQGGELFF
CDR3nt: TGTGCCAGCAACCGCTTCCAGGGCGGGGAGCTGTTTTTT

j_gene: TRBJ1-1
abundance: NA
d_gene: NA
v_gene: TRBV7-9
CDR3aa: CASSFGGNTEAFF
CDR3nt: TGTGCCAGCAGCTTTGGGGGGAACACTGAAGCTTTCTTT

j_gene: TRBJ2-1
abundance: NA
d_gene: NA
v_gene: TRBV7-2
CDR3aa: CASSPEGSSYNEQFF
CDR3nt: TGTGCCAGCAGCCCAGAGGGATCCTCCTACAATGAGCAGTTCTTC

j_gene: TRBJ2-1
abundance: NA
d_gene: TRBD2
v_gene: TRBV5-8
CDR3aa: CASSLGLAGGPAYNEQFF
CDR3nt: TGTGCCAGCAGCCTGGGACTAGCGGGGGGGCCAGCCTACAATGAGCAGTTCTTC

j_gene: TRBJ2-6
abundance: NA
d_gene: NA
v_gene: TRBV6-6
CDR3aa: CASSYGGSGANVLTF
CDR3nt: TGTGCCAGCAGTTACGGGGGCTCTGGGGCCAACGTCCTGACTTTC

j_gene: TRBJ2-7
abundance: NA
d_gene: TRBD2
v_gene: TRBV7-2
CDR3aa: CASSPGTSGSHEQYF
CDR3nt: TGTGCCAGCAGCCCCGGGACTAGCGGGAGTCACGAGCAGTACTTC

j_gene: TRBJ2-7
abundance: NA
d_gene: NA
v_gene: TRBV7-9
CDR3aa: CASSWSDSYEQYF
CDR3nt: TGTGCCAGCAGTTGGAGCGACAGCTACGAGCAGTACTTC

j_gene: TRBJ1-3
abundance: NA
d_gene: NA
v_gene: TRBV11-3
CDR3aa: CASSLRESGNTIYF
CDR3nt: TGTGCCAGCAGCTTACGGGAATCTGGAAACACCATATATTTT

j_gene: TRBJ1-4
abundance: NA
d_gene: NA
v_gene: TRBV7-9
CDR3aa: CASHRENEKLFF
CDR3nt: TGTGCCAGCCATCGGGAGAATGAAAAACTGTTTTTT

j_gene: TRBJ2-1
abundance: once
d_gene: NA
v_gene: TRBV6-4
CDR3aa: CASSEFGEADEQFF
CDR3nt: TGTGCCAGCAGTGAATTTGGGGAGGCGGATGAGCAGTTCTTC

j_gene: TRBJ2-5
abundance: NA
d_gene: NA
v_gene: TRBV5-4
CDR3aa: CASSLRIVGETQYF
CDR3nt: TGTGCCAGCAGCTTGAGAATAGTCGGAGAGACCCAGTACTTC

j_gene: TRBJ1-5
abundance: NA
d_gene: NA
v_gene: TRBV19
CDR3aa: CASSIEGLSNQPQHF
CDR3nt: TGTGCCAGTAGTATAGAGGGCCTTAGCAATCAGCCCCAGCATTTT

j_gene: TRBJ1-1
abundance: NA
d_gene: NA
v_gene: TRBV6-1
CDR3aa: CASSGGGGFNVNTEAFF
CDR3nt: TGTGCCAGCAGTGGGGGGGGAGGGTTCAATGTGAACACTGAAGCTTTCTTT

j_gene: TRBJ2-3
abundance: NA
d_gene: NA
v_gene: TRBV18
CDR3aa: CASSPRGGSTDTQYF
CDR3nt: TGTGCCAGCTCACCACGTGGGGGAAGCACAGATACGCAGTATTTT

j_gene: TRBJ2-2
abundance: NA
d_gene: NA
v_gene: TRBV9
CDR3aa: CASSVGGFGAGELFF
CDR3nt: NA

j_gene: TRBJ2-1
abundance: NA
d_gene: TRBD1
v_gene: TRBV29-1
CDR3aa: CSGGTGEGNEQFF
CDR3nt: TGCAGCGGAGGGACAGGGGAGGGCAATGAGCAGTTCTTC

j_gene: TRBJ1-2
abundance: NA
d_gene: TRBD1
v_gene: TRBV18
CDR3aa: CASSPGQGDYGYTF
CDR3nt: TGTGCCAGCTCACCCGGACAGGGGGACTATGGCTACACCTTC

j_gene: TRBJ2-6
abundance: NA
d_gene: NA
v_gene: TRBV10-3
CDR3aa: CAISERVRDSGANVLTF
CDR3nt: TGTGCCATCAGTGAGAGAGTCAGGGACTCTGGGGCCAACGTCCTGACTTTC

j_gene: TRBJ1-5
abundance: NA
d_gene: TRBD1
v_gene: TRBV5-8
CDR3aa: CASSPGQTSNQPQHF
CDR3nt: TGTGCCAGCAGCCCGGGACAGACCAGCAATCAGCCCCAGCATTTT

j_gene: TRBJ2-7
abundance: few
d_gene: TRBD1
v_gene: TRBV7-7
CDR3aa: CASSFGQGASYEQYF
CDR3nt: TGCGCCAGCAGCTTCGGACAGGGGGCATCCTACGAGCAGTACTTC

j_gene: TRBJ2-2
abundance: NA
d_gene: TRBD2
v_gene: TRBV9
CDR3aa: CASSVVASGRGTGELFF
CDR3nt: TGTGCCAGCAGCGTAGTGGCTAGCGGGAGAGGGACCGGGGAGCTGTTTTTT

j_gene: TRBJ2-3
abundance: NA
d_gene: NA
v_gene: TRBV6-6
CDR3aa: CASSSYTDTQYF
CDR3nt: TGTGCCAGCAGTTCCTACACAGATACGCAGTATTTT

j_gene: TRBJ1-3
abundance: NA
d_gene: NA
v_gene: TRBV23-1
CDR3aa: CASSQSQGSGNTIYF
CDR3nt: TGCGCCAGCAGTCAATCCCAAGGCTCTGGAAACACCATATATTTT

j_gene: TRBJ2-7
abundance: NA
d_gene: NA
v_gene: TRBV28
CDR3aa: CASSFVGAPSYEQYF
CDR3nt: TGTGCCAGCAGTTTTGTGGGGGCCCCCTCCTACGAGCAGTACTTC

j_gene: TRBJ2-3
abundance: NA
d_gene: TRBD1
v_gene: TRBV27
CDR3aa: CASLGRDRGEDAQYF
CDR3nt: TGTGCCAGCTTGGGCCGGGACAGGGGCGAAGATGCGCAGTATTTT

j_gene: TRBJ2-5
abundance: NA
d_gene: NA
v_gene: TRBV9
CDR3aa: CASSVDRGQETQYF
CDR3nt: TGTGCCAGCAGCGTAGATAGGGGGCAAGAGACCCAGTACTTC

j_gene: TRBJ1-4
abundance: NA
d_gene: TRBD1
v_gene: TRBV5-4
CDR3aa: CASSLTGAANEKLFF
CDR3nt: TGTGCCAGCAGCCTAACAGGGGCTGCTAATGAAAAACTGTTTTTT

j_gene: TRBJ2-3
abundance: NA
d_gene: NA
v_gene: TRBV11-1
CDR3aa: CASSSMGTGTDTQYF
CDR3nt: TGTGCCAGCAGTTCTATGGGGACGGGCACAGATACGCAGTATTTT

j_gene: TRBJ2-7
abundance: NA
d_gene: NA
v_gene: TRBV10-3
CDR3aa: CAISERSYEQYF
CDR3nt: TGTGCCATCAGTGAGCGCTCCTACGAGCAGTACTTC

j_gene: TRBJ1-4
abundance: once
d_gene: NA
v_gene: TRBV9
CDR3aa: CASSALGETGEKLFF
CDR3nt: TGTGCCAGCAGCGCCCTAGGGGAGACAGGTGAAAAACTGTTTTTT

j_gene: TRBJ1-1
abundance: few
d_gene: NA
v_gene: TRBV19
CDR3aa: CASSKGSLNTEAFF
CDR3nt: TGTGCCAGTAGTAAGGGCAGCCTTAACACTGAAGCTTTCTTT

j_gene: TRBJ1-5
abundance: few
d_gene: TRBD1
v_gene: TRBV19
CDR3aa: CASSGTGVQPQHF
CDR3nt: TGTGCCAGTAGTGGGACAGGGGTTCAGCCCCAGCATTTT

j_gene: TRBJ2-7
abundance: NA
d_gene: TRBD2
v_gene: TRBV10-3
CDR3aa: CAISYGTSGRPSSYEQYF
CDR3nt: TGTGCCATCAGCTACGGGACTAGCGGGAGGCCGAGCTCCTACGAGCAGTACTTC

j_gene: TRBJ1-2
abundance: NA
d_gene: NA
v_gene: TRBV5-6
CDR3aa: CASRATYGYTF
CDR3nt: TGTGCCAGCAGGGCAACATATGGCTACACCTTC

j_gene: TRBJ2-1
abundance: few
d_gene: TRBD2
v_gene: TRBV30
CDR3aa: CAWSLGRLAGYNEQFF
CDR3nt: TGTGCCTGGAGCCTTGGGCGCCTAGCGGGTTACAATGAGCAGTTCTTC

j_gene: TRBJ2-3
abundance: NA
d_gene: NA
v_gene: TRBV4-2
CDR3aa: CASSQEHPGASTDTQYF
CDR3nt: TGTGCCAGCAGCCAAGAGCATCCGGGGGCGAGCACAGATACGCAGTATTTT

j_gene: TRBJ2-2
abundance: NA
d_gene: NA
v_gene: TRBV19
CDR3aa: CASSIPRGKNTGELFF
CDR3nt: TGTGCCAGTAGTATACCCAGGGGCAAGAACACCGGGGAGCTGTTTTTT

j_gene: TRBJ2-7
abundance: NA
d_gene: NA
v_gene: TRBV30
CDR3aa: CAWRTIYEQYF
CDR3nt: TGTGCCTGGAGGACTATTTACGAGCAGTACTTC